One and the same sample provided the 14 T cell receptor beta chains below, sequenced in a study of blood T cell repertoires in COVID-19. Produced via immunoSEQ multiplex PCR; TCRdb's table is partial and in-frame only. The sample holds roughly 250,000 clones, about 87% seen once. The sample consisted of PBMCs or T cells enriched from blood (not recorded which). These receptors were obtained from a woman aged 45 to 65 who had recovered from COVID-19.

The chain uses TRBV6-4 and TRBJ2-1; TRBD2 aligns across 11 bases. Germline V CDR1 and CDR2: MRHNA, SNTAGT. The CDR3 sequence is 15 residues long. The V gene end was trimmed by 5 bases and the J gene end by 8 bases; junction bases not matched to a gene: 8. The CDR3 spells CASSSTSGSWDEQFF. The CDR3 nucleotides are TGTGCCAGCAGTTCCACTAGCGGGAGTTGGGATGAGCAGTTCTTC.

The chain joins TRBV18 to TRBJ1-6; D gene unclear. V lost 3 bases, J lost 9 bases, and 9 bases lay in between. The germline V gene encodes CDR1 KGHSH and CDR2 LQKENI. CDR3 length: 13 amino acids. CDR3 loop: CASSPKELSPLHF. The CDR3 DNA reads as TGTGCCAGCTCACCGAAGGAGCTTTCACCCCTCCACTTT.

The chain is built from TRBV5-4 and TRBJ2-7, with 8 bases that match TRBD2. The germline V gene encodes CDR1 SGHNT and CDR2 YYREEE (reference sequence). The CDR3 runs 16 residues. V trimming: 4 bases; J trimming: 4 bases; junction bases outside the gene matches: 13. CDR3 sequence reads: CASSPSQAGALYEQYF. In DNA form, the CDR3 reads TGTGCCAGCAGCCCGAGTCAAGCGGGAGCCTTGTACGAGCAGTACTTC. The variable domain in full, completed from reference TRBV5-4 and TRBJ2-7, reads ETGVTQSPTHLIKTRGQQVTLRCSSQSGHNTVSWYQQALGQGPQFIFQYYREEENGRGNFPPRFSGLQFPNYSSELNVNALELDDSALYLCASSPSQAGALYEQYFGPGTRLTVT.

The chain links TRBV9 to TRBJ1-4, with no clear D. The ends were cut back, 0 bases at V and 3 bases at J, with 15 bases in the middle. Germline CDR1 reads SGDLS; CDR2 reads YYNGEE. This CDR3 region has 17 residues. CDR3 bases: TGTGCCAGCAGCGTAGGGCTCATGCGCGGGGCTAATGAAAAACTGTTTTTT. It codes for CASSVGLMRGANEKLFF. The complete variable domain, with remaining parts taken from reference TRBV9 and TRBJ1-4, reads DSGVTQTPKHLITATGQRVTLRCSPRSGDLSVYWYQQSLDQGLQFLIQYYNGEERAKGNILERFSAQQFPDLHSELNLSSLELGDSALYFCASSVGLMRGANEKLFFGSGTQLSVL.

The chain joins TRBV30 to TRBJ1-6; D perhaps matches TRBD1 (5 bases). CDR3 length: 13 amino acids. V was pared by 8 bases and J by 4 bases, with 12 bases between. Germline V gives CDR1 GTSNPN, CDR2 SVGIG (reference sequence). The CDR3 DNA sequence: TGTGCCAGCGGGACGGAGTATAATTCACCCCTCCACTTT. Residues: CASGTEYNSPLHF.

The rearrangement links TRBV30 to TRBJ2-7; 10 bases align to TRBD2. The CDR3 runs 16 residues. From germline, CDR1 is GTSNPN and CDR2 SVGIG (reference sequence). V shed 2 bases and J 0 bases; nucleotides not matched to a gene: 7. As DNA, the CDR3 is TGTGCCTGGAGTCCCGGGACTAGCGAATACTCCTACGAGCAGTACTTC. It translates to CAWSPGTSEYSYEQYF.

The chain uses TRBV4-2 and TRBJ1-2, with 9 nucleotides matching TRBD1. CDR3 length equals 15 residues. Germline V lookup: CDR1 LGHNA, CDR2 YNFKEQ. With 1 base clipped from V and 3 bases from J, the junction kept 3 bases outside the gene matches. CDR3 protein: CASSQGTGEDYGYTF. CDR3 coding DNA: TGTGCCAGCAGCCAAGGGACAGGGGAGGACTATGGCTACACCTTC.

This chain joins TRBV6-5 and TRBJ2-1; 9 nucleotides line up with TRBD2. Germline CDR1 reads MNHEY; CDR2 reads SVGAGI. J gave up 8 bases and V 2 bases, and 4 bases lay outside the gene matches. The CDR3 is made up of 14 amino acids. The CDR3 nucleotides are TGTGCCAGCAGTTACGCGGGAGGGATGGATGAGCAGTTCTTC. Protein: CASSYAGGMDEQFF.

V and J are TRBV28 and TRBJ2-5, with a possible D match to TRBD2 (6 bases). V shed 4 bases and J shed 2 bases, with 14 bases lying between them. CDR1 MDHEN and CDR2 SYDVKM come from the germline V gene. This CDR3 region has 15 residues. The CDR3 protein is CASSSVGGGQETQYF. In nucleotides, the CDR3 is TGTGCCAGCAGTTCAGTGGGGGGTGGTCAAGAGACCCAGTACTTC.

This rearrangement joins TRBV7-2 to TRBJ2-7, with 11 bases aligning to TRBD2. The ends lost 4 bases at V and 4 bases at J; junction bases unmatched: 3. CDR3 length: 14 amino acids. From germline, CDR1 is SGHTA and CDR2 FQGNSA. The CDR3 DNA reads TGTGCCAGCAGCTACGGACTAGCGGGTTACGAGCAGTACTTC. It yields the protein CASSYGLAGYEQYF.

The CDR3 loop reads CASSPGQGWNYGYTF. The CDR3 DNA sequence: TGTGCCAGCAGCCCCGGACAGGGGTGGAACTATGGCTACACCTTC. J is TRBJ1-2 and V is TRBV7-9; 9 bases line up with TRBD1. From germline, CDR1 is SEHNR and CDR2 FQNEAQ (reference sequence). V lost 5 bases to trimming and J lost 2 bases; unmatched junction nucleotides: 6. CDR3 size: 15 residues.

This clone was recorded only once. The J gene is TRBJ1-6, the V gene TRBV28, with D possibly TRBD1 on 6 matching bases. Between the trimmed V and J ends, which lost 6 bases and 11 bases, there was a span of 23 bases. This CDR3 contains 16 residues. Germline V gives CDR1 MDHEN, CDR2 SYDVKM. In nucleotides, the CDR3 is TGTGCCAGCAGCTCCCCCGGGGACACGCTTTCCCCACCCCTCCACTTT. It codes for CASSSPGDTLSPPLHF.

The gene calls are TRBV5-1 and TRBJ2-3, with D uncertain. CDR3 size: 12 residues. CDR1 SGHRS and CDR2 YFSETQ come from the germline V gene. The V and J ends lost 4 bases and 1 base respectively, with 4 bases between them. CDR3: CASSPGTDTQYF. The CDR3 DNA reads TGCGCCAGCAGCCCCGGCACAGATACGCAGTATTTT.

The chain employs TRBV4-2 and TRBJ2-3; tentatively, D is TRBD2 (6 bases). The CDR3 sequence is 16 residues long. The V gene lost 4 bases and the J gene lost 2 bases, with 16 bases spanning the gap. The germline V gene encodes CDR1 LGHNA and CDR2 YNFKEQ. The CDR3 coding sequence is TGTGCCAGCAGCCTTGGCCCAGCGGGCCCCACAGATACGCAGTATTTT. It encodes CASSLGPAGPTDTQYF.